Below are 20 T cell receptor beta chains sequenced from a single sample in a study of cytomegalovirus exposure and HLA in healthy donors. The PCR employed 60 Vbeta primers together with 13 Jbeta primers. Sequencing used immunoSEQ multiplex PCR; TCRdb keeps in-frame clones, though not all of them. The data hold under 100,000 clones, with around 79% observed a single time. Sequences were obtained from PBMCs. These receptors originate from a man aged 25-40 years in good health and CMV-seronegative.

The chain recombines TRBV11-3 with TRBJ2-1, with 8 nucleotides matching TRBD1. Looked up from germline, CDR1 is SGHNT and CDR2 is YENEEA. V lost 4 bases, J lost 2 bases, and 4 bases stayed unmatched. The CDR3 contains 15 residues. The CDR3 coding sequence is TGTGCCAGCAGCTCGACAGGGGCCCCCTACAATGAGCAGTTCTTC. Translation: CASSSTGAPYNEQFF.

The chain employs TRBV11-2 and TRBJ1-1; maybe TRBD1 (6 bases). Germline CDR1 is SGHAT and CDR2 is FQNNGV. This CDR3 region has 15 residues. Trimming took off 1 base at V and 4 bases at J, with 13 bases between the two ends. The CDR3 reads CASSLAQGYSTEAFF. The CDR3 nucleotides read TGTGCCAGCAGCTTAGCCCAGGGGTATAGCACTGAAGCTTTCTTT.

This clone came up once. This chain joins TRBV14 and TRBJ2-5; D remains unclear. The CDR3 is 17 amino acids. V gave up 2 bases and J gave up 1 base, with 17 bases separating them. From germline, CDR1 is SGHDN and CDR2 FVKESK. DNA of the CDR3: TGTGCCAGCAGCCAATACATACCCTTAGCAGTCCAAGAGACCCAGTACTTC. Amino acid sequence: CASSQYIPLAVQETQYF.

The J gene is TRBJ1-5, the V gene TRBV16, with 9 nucleotides matching TRBD1. CDR3 length equals 16 residues. V gave up 4 bases and J gave up 0 bases; unmatched junction bases: 4. The germline gives CDR1 KGHSY, CDR2 FQNENV. In DNA, the CDR3 is TGTGCCAGCAGCCCTGGGACAGGGCTTAGCAATCAGCCCCAGCATTTT. Translated, it gives CASSPGTGLSNQPQHF.

The gene calls are TRBV7-9 and TRBJ1-5; tentatively, D is TRBD1 (5 bases). The CDR3 has 14 amino acids. Germline CDR1 SEHNR, CDR2 FQNEAQ (reference sequence). V was pared by 5 bases and J by 1 base, with 9 bases between. In DNA, the CDR3 is TGTGCCAGCAGCCCCGACAGCAGCAATCAGCCCCAGCATTTT. Encoded protein: CASSPDSSNQPQHF.

The rearrangement links TRBV27 to TRBJ2-3; 11 nucleotides match TRBD2. The germline V gene has CDR1 MNHEY and CDR2 SMNVEV (reference sequence). The CDR3 is 17 amino acids. The ends lost 4 bases at V and 2 bases at J; junction bases unmatched: 8. The CDR3 loop reads CASSWSSGRANTDTQYF. CDR3 nucleotide sequence: TGTGCCAGCAGTTGGAGTAGCGGGAGGGCAAACACAGATACGCAGTATTTT.

The chain links TRBV6-6 to TRBJ2-3; no reliable D call. Germline assignment: CDR1 MNHNY and CDR2 SVGAGI (reference sequence). The CDR3 sequence is 12 residues long. Deletions cut 4 bases from V and 2 bases from J, with 4 bases between. CDR3 loop: CASSSLTDTQYF. For the CDR3, the DNA is TGTGCCAGCAGTTCTCTCACAGATACGCAGTATTTT.

V is TRBV4-2 and J is TRBJ1-6, with D unresolved. The germline V gene has CDR1 LGHNA and CDR2 YNFKEQ. The CDR3 is made up of 13 amino acids. Trimming removed 0 bases from V and 9 bases from J, with 6 bases in between. CDR3 sequence: CASSQEATSPLHF. CDR3 DNA: TGTGCCAGCAGCCAAGAAGCGACTTCACCCCTCCACTTT.

This clone has just a few counts. The rearrangement links TRBV6-5 to TRBJ2-2; D remains ambiguous. This CDR3 is 12 amino acids long. Looked up from germline, CDR1 is MNHEY and CDR2 is SVGAGI. Trimming removed 7 bases at V and 5 bases at J, with 8 bases between. CDR3 sequence reads: CASIGWTGELFF. For the CDR3, the DNA is TGTGCCAGCATCGGTTGGACCGGGGAGCTGTTTTTT.

This chain links TRBV4-1 with TRBJ2-3, with 8 bases that match TRBD2. CDR3 length: 16 residues. Germline trimming cut 5 bases from V and 5 bases from J; bases unmatched to any gene: 12. Germline values: CDR1 MGHRA, CDR2 YSYEKL. The CDR3 loop is CASSSPGGLGRDTQYF. In nucleotides, the CDR3 is TGCGCCAGCAGCTCCCCGGGGGGGTTGGGTCGAGATACGCAGTATTTT.

The CDR3 protein is CASSVEPGRATTEAFF. CDR3 nucleotide sequence: TGTGCCAGCAGCGTAGAGCCGGGCAGGGCGACCACTGAAGCTTTCTTT. The chain is built from TRBV9 and TRBJ1-1; D is possibly TRBD1 (5 bases). Per the germline V gene, CDR1 is SGDLS and CDR2 is YYNGEE. V was shortened by 0 bases and J by 4 bases, with 16 bases between the two germline ends. The CDR3 runs 16 residues.

This rearrangement joins TRBV27 to TRBJ1-4; 8 bases are shared with TRBD1. CDR1 MNHEY and CDR2 SMNVEV come from the germline V gene (reference sequence). Trimming took 2 bases from V and 8 from J; bases not matched to a gene: 1. The CDR3 length is 13 residues. The CDR3 region is CASSLQGAEKLFF. The CDR3 DNA reads TGTGCCAGCAGTTTACAGGGGGCAGAAAAACTGTTTTTT.

The gene calls are TRBV27 and TRBJ1-5, with 11 bases fitting TRBD1. Germline V gives CDR1 MNHEY, CDR2 SMNVEV (reference sequence). V shed 5 bases, J shed 5 bases, and the junction held 5 bases outside the gene matches. The CDR3 extends over 15 amino acids. The CDR3 DNA is TGTGCCAGCAGTACGGGGACAGGGGGACATCAGCCCCAGCATTTT. Translating it yields CASSTGTGGHQPQHF.

V gene TRBV19 combines with J gene TRBJ1-1, with D tentatively TRBD1 (5 bases). The CDR3 loop spans 13 amino acids. Per the germline V gene, CDR1 is LNHDA and CDR2 is SQIVND (reference sequence). Trimming left V 10 bases short and J 2 bases short, with 14 bases between. The CDR3 DNA reads TGTGCCACCATGAAAGGGGTTAACACTGAAGCTTTCTTT. Protein: CATMKGVNTEAFF.

The genes are TRBV6-5 and TRBJ2-7; 8 bases are a match to TRBD2. This CDR3 spans 15 amino acids. Trimming cost V 5 bases and J 4 bases; bases outside gene matches: 10. Germline lookup yields CDR1 MNHEY and CDR2 SVGAGI. CDR3 coding DNA: TGTGCCAGCAGTCCACGGGGGGGGGCCTCTTACGAGCAGTACTTC. It is translated as CASSPRGGASYEQYF.

The CDR3 loop reads CASSVGRTTYEQYF. In nucleotides, the CDR3 is TGTGCCAGCAGCGTAGGGAGGACTACCTACGAGCAGTACTTC. The V gene is TRBV9, the J gene TRBJ2-7, with D possibly TRBD2 on 6 matching bases. The CDR3 is made up of 14 amino acids. V was pared by 0 bases and J by 2 bases, with 9 bases between. The germline CDR1 and CDR2 sequences are SGDLS and YYNGEE. Variable domain in full (rest from reference TRBV9 and TRBJ2-7): DSGVTQTPKHLITATGQRVTLRCSPRSGDLSVYWYQQSLDQGLQFLIQYYNGEERAKGNILERFSAQQFPDLHSELNLSSLELGDSALYFCASSVGRTTYEQYFGPGTRLTVT.

This chain uses TRBV20-1 with TRBJ2-5; D gene unclear. V lost 5 bases and J 4 bases, leaving 8 bases between the germline ends. Germline V gene lookup returns CDR1 DFQATT and CDR2 SNEGSKA (reference sequence). The length of the CDR3 is 11 residues. CDR3 in amino acids: CSASSLETQYF. CDR3 in DNA: TGCAGTGCTTCAAGCTTAGAGACCCAGTACTTC.

The sample holds a few counts of this clone. The CDR3 loop reads CATSRGGQGEQYF. The CDR3 DNA sequence: TGTGCCACCAGCAGAGGGGGACAAGGAGAGCAGTACTTC. This chain joins TRBV15 and TRBJ2-7; D perhaps matches TRBD1 (6 bases). V lost 1 base to trimming and J lost 7 bases, with 11 bases between them. Germline values: CDR1 LNHNV, CDR2 YYDKDF (reference sequence). This CDR3 contains 13 residues.

V and J are TRBV11-2 and TRBJ2-1, with TRBD2 identical over 13 bases. V gave up 5 bases and J gave up 6 bases; unmatched junction bases: 1. The germline V gene encodes CDR1 SGHAT and CDR2 FQNNGV. The CDR3 runs to 14 residues. The CDR3 DNA is TGTGCCAGCAGCAGGACTAGCGGGAGCAATGAGCAGTTCTTC. It translates to CASSRTSGSNEQFF.

This clone was counted between two and nine times. For the CDR3, the DNA is TGCGCCAGCAGCCAGCGGACAGCTCAAAATGGGGAGCAGTACTTC. Translated, it gives CASSQRTAQNGEQYF. The chain combines TRBV5-1 with TRBJ2-7; possibly TRBD1 for D (6 bases). This CDR3 contains 15 residues. Looked up from germline, CDR1 is SGHRS and CDR2 is YFSETQ. V was trimmed by 4 bases and J by 7 bases, leaving 21 bases between them. Supplemented by reference TRBV5-1 and TRBJ2-7, the full variable domain reads KAGVTQTPRYLIKTRGQQVTLSCSPISGHRSVSWYQQTPGQGLQFLFEYFSETQRNKGNFPGRFSGRQFSNSRSEMNVSTLELGDSALYLCASSQRTAQNGEQYFGPGTRLTVT.